This T cell receptor (beta chain) was documented in a study of control samples from healthy donors and cancer patients (dated by TCRdb to about 2020). On this clone itself: The antigen this receptor binds is unknown. Base-call qualities are not available, and no considerably larger clone is one nucleotide away.

The receptor library was made with the immunoSEQ multiplex PCR assay. Held by TCRdb, this immuneACCESS table contains in-frame sequences only and omits some clones. Under half of the omission traces to an unresolved V gene where checked; the cause of the rest is unknown. The sample contains about 84,000 clones, around 80% of them found a single time. The ten largest make up roughly 11% of the sample. Sequenced input: PBMCs. The TCR originated in a man aged 55 to 69 with head and neck cancer.

The sequenced DNA: TGTGCCACCAGCAGAGATCAAGGCCTAATGAACACTGAAGCTTTCTTT. This translates into CATSRDQGLMNTEAFF. The V gene is TRBV15 and the J gene is TRBJ1-1; confidence is insufficient to name the D gene. For CDR1 and CDR2, the germline V gene (reference sequence) lists LNHNV and YYDKDF. At the junction V is shortened by 0 bases and J by 0 bases, with 11 bases in between. Taken from cysteine to phenylalanine, the CDR3 has 16 residues. The read is trimmed to its CDR3 DNA, 48 bases read in frame from base 1.